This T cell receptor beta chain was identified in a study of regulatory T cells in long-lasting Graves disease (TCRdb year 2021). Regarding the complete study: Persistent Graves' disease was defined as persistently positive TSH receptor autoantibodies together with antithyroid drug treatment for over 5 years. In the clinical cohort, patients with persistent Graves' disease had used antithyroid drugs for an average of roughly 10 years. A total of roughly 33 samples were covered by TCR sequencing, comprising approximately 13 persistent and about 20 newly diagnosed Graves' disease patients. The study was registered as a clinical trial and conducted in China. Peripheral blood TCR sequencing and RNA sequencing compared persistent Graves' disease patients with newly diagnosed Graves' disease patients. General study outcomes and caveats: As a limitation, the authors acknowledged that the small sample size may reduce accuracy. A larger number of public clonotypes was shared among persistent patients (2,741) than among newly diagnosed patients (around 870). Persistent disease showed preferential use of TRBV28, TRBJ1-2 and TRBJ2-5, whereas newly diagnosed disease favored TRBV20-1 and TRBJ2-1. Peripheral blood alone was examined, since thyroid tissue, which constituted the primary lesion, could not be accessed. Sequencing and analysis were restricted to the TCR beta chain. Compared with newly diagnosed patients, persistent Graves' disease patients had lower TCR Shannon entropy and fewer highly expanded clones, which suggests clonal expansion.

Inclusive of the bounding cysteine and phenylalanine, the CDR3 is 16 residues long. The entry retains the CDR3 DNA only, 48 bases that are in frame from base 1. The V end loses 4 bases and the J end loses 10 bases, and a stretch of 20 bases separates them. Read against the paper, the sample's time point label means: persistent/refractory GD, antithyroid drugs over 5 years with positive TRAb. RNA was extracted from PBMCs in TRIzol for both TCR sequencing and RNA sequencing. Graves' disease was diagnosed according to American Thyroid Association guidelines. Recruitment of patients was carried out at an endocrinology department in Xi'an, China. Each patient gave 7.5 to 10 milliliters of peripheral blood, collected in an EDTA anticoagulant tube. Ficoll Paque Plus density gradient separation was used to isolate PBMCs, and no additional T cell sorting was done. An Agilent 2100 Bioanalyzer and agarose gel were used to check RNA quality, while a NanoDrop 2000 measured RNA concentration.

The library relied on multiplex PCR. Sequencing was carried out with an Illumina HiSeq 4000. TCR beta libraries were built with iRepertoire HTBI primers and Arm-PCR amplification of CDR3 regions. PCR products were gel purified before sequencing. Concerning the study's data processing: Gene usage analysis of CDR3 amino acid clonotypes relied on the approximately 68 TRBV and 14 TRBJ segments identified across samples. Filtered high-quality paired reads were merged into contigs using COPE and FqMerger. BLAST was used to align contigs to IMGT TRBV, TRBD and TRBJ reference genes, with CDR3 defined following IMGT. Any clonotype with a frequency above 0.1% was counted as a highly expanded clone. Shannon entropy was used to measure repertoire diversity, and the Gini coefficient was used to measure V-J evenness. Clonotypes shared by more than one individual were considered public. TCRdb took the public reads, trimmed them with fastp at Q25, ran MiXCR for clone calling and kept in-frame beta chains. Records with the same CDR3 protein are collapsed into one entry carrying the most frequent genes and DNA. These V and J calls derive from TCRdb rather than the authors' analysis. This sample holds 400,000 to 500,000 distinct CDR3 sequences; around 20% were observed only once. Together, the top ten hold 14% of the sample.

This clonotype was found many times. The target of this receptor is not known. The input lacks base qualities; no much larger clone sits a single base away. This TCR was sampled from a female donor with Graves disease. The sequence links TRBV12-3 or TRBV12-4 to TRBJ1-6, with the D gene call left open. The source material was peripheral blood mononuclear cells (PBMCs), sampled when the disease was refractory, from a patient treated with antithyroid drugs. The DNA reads TGTGCCAGCAGTTCGGCCCCGGGAATCGGAGGATCACCCCTCCACTTT. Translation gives CASSSAPGIGGSPLHF.